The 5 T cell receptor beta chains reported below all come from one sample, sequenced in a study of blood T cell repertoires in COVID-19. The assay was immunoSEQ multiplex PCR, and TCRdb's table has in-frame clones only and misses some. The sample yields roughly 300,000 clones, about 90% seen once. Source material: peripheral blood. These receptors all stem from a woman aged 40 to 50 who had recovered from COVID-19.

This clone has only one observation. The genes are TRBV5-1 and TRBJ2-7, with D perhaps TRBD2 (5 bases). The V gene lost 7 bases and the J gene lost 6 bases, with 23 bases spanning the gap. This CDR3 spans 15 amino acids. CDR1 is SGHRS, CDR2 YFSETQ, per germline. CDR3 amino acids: CASSQPGSSASEQYF. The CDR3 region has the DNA TGCGCCAGCTCTCAACCGGGATCCTCCGCTTCCGAGCAGTACTTC.

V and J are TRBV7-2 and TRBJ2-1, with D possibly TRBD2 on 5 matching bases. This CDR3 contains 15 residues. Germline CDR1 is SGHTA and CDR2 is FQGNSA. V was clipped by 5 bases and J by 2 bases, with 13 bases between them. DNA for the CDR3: TGTGCCAGCAGCCTAAGACTAAACACCTACAATGAGCAGTTCTTC. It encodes CASSLRLNTYNEQFF.

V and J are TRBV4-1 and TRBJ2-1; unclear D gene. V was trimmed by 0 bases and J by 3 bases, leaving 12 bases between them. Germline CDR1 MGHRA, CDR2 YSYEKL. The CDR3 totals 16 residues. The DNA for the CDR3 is TGCGCCAGCAGCCAAGATCCCCGATTAGTCTACAATGAGCAGTTCTTC. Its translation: CASSQDPRLVYNEQFF.

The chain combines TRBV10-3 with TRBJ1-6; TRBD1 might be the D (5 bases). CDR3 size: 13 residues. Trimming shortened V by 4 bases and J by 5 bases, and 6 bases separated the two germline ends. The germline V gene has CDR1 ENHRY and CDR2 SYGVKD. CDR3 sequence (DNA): TGTGCCATCAGTGGACAGAATAATTCACCCCTCCACTTT. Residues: CAISGQNNSPLHF.

CDR3 residues: CASSQDSQANTGELFF. The CDR3 DNA reads TGCGCCAGCAGCCAAGATTCCCAGGCGAACACCGGGGAGCTGTTTTTT. The chain joins TRBV4-3 to TRBJ2-2; no definite D call. This CDR3 has 16 amino acids. CDR1 is LGHNA, CDR2 YSLEER, per germline. V lost 0 bases and J lost 0, with 8 bases in between.